Below are 8 T cell receptor beta chains sequenced from a single sample in a study of T cells in Graves' hyperthyroidism and ophthalmopathy. From RNA transcripts, TCR beta CDR3 regions were amplified. HTBI primers were employed in a first-round RT-PCR of the TCR CDR3. Each CDR3 protein is one row after TCRdb ran MiXCR on the multiplex PCR reads. The profile shows 350,000 to 500,000 distinct CDR3 sequences, approximately 15% of them singletons. Sequenced: blood. These receptors were taken from a young woman with Graves' hyperthyroidism.

V is TRBV20-1 and J is TRBJ2-4; 8 nucleotides agree with TRBD1. Germline V lookup: CDR1 DFQATT, CDR2 SNEGSKA (reference sequence). V gave up 2 bases and J gave up 6 bases; unmatched junction bases: 6. The CDR3 is 14 residues long. CDR3: CSARMAQGANIQYF. In nucleotides, the CDR3 is TGCAGTGCTAGAATGGCTCAGGGGGCAAACATTCAGTACTTC.

The J gene is TRBJ2-1, the V gene TRBV9; D perhaps matches TRBD1 (5 bases). The CDR3 spans 15 residues. V was trimmed by 6 bases and J by 7 bases, leaving 20 bases between them. Germline values: CDR1 SGDLS, CDR2 YYNGEE. CDR3 amino acids: CASTQGRNTVNEQFF. CDR3 coding DNA: TGTGCCAGCACGCAGGGCAGAAACACGGTAAATGAGCAGTTCTTC.

In its sample, this clonotype was seen many times. The chain employs TRBV6-2 or TRBV6-3 and TRBJ2-1, with D unresolved. The CDR3 is 15 amino acids. The germline gives CDR1 MNHEY, CDR2 SVGEGT. Between the trimmed V and J ends, which lost 6 bases and 4 bases, there was a span of 16 bases. DNA for the CDR3: TGTGCCAGCAGACACCAGAATAACCCTTACAATGAGCAGTTCTTC. Amino acid sequence: CASRHQNNPYNEQFF.

There are many counts of this clonotype. The chain has TRBV9 and TRBJ2-5; TRBD1 matches at 12 bases. The J segment lost 5 bases and the V segment lost 0 bases, leaving 5 bases of the junction unmatched. Germline V gene data show CDR1 as SGDLS and CDR2 as YYNGEE. The CDR3 loop spans 16 amino acids. CDR3 DNA sequence: TGTGCCAGCAGCGTAGGGGGACAGGGGGCCGCGGAGACCCAGTACTTC. Encoded protein: CASSVGGQGAAETQYF.

This clonotype showed up many times. The chain has TRBV5-1 and TRBJ2-3; 9 bases align to TRBD1. The CDR3 length is 16 residues. Germline CDR1 SGHRS, CDR2 YFSETQ. With 4 bases clipped from V and 1 base from J, the junction kept 7 bases outside the gene matches. CDR3 coding DNA: TGCGCCAGCAGCCAAATGGGACAGGGACGCACAGATACGCAGTATTTT. It specifies CASSQMGQGRTDTQYF.

This clonotype showed up many times. The J gene is TRBJ2-7, the V gene TRBV11-2; D assignment may be TRBD1 or TRBD2 (7 bases each). Trimming left V 5 bases short and J 6 bases short, with 17 bases between. The CDR3 totals 14 residues. The germline V gene encodes CDR1 SGHAT and CDR2 FQNNGV. In nucleotides, the CDR3 is TGTGCCAGCAGCGTGGCAGGGGGGGCCTTCGAGCAGTACTTC. Amino acids: CASSVAGGAFEQYF.

This clonotype was seen a few times. The chain is built from TRBV10-3 and TRBJ2-2, with TRBD1 identical over 7 bases. Germline V gene lookup returns CDR1 ENHRY and CDR2 SYGVKD. CDR3 length: 16 residues. J was trimmed by 7 bases and V by 0 bases; bases with no gene match: 8. The CDR3 nucleotides read TGTGCCATCAGTGAGTCGAATAGGGGGCTAGTCGGGGAGCTGTTTTTT. Its protein is CAISESNRGLVGELFF.

At least ten counts were recorded for this clonotype. This sequence joins TRBV20-1 and TRBJ2-7; TRBD2 aligns across 8 bases. The CDR3 sequence is 17 residues long. The V gene end was trimmed by 0 bases and the J gene end by 2 bases; junction bases not matched to a gene: 12. Germline CDR1 DFQATT, CDR2 SNEGSKA (reference sequence). The CDR3 here is CSARDSEAREVAYEQYF. The CDR3 DNA reads as TGCAGTGCTAGAGATTCGGAAGCGCGGGAGGTAGCCTACGAGCAGTACTTC.